One sample yielded the 9 T cell receptor beta chains listed below, sequenced in a study of blood T cell repertoires in COVID-19. Measured with immunoSEQ multiplex PCR; TCRdb has only the in-frame clones, and not every one. The repertoire includes approximately 180,000 clones, nearly 90% of them detected once, and under 3% sits in the top ten. The sequenced sample was PBMCs or T cells enriched from blood (not recorded which). These TCRs come from a woman between 40 and 50 years old with acute COVID-19.

The rearrangement links TRBV9 to TRBJ2-1; D remains ambiguous. In germline, CDR1 is SGDLS, CDR2 YYNGEE. Deletions cut 4 bases from V and 9 bases from J, with 14 bases between. This CDR3 has 13 residues. The CDR3 is CASSMPSSGEQFF. The DNA of the CDR3 is TGTGCCAGCAGCATGCCAAGCTCGGGTGAGCAGTTCTTC.

The chain combines TRBV15 with TRBJ2-3; 7 bases match TRBD2. This CDR3 is 13 amino acids long. The J segment lost 3 bases and the V segment lost 7 bases, leaving 4 bases of the junction unmatched. Germline CDR1 reads LNHNV; CDR2 reads YYDKDF (reference sequence). The CDR3 spells CATTGTMTDTQYF. CDR3 bases: TGTGCCACCACCGGGACTATGACAGATACGCAGTATTTT. Supplemented by reference TRBV15 and TRBJ2-3, the full variable domain reads DAMVIQNPRYQVTQFGKPVTLSCSQTLNHNVMYWYQQKSSQAPKLLFHYYDKDFNNEADTPDNFQSRRPNTSFCFLDIRSPGLGDTAMYLCATTGTMTDTQYFGPGTRLTVL.

The V and J genes are TRBV19 and TRBJ1-4, with 7 bases lining up with TRBD1. The germline gives CDR1 LNHDA, CDR2 SQIVND (reference sequence). CDR3 length: 14 amino acids. V was clipped by 7 bases and J by 5 bases; unmatched bases: 7. DNA for the CDR3: TGTGCCAGTATGGATACAGGGGTCAATGAAAAACTGTTTTTT. It translates to CASMDTGVNEKLFF.

This chain links TRBV5-6 with TRBJ2-5; 8 nucleotides match TRBD1. The CDR3 sequence is 15 residues long. V trimming: 0 bases; J trimming: 5 bases; junction bases outside the gene matches: 6. The germline gives CDR1 SGHDT, CDR2 YYEEEE. CDR3 residues: CASSLGTGLTETQYF. CDR3 nucleotides: TGTGCCAGCAGCTTGGGGACAGGGTTAACGGAGACCCAGTACTTC.

The chain combines TRBV19 with TRBJ2-1; weak D call: TRBD2 (6 bases). Trimming pared 4 bases from V and 2 bases from J, leaving 12 bases between. Germline CDR1 reads LNHDA; CDR2 reads SQIVND (reference sequence). The CDR3 is made up of 15 amino acids. The CDR3 protein is CASSTLASPYNEQFF. DNA of the CDR3: TGTGCCAGTAGTACCCTAGCGAGTCCCTACAATGAGCAGTTCTTC. Based on the CDR3 plus reference TRBV19 and TRBJ2-1, the full variable domain is DGGITQSPKYLFRKEGQNVTLSCEQNLNHDAMYWYRQDPGQGLRLIYYSQIVNDFQKGDIAEGYSVSREKKESFPLTVTSAQKNPTAFYLCASSTLASPYNEQFFGPGTRLTVL.

The chain is built from TRBV27 and TRBJ2-7, with TRBD1 matching over 7 bases. V shed 6 bases, J shed 4 bases, and the junction held 9 bases outside the gene matches. Germline assignment: CDR1 MNHEY and CDR2 SMNVEV (reference sequence). The CDR3 is 14 amino acids. CDR3 sequence reads: CASSDGTDWYEQYF. Written as DNA, the CDR3 is TGTGCCAGCAGCGATGGGACAGATTGGTACGAGCAGTACTTC.

This chain connects TRBV7-2 to TRBJ2-2; D is perhaps TRBD2 (5 bases). In germline, CDR1 is SGHTA, CDR2 FQGNSA. The V and J ends lost 5 bases and 5 bases respectively, with 21 bases between them. CDR3 length equals 17 residues. The CDR3 loop is CASSASGPGSSTGELFF. As DNA, the CDR3 is TGTGCCAGCAGCGCATCCGGGCCGGGGTCCTCGACCGGGGAGCTGTTTTTT.

This chain connects TRBV5-1 to TRBJ2-1; tentatively, D is TRBD2 (7 bases). The CDR3 covers 15 residues. Trimming cost V 4 bases and J 7 bases, with 18 bases left between them. Per the germline V gene, CDR1 is SGHRS and CDR2 is YFSETQ. CDR3 region: CASSPPGGRSNEQFF. CDR3 DNA: TGCGCCAGCAGCCCCCCGGGGGGCAGAAGTAATGAGCAGTTCTTC.

The sample holds one count of this clone. The junction and the germline gene differ at one end; a read error may be behind it. The chain links TRBV3-1 (or the pseudogene TRBV3-2) to TRBJ2-1; D perhaps matches TRBD1 (6 bases). The CDR3 totals 11 residues. Germline V gene sequence: CDR1 LGHDT, CDR2 YNNKEL (reference sequence). CDR3 sequence: CASSSGTSNLF. CDR3 bases: TGTGCCAGCAGCTCCGGGACATCGAACCTCTTC.